A single sample gave rise to the 20 T cell receptor beta chains below, sequenced in a study of blood T cell repertoires in COVID-19. Here immunoSEQ multiplex PCR was the method, and the copy in TCRdb shows in-frame clones only, minus some. The sample contains 60,000 or so clones, 80% to 90% of which appear only once. The sample consisted of peripheral blood. The receptors here all came from a human donor with active COVID-19. The donor label of this sample is uncertain.

The chain combines TRBV5-1 with TRBJ2-1; D is uncertain. This CDR3 is built from 15 residues. V lost 0 bases and J 8 bases, leaving 15 bases between the germline ends. The V gene's germline CDR1 is SGHRS and CDR2 YFSETQ. CDR3 sequence (DNA): TGCGCCAGCAGCTTGGTAGGTAACGGGTTGGATGAGCAGTTCTTC. Translation: CASSLVGNGLDEQFF.

The chain joins TRBV9 to TRBJ1-5, with D possibly TRBD1 on 6 matching bases. This CDR3 is 15 amino acids long. Trimming removed 2 bases at V and 1 base at J, with 10 bases between. The germline V gene has CDR1 SGDLS and CDR2 YYNGEE. Here the CDR3 reads CASSVHGQSNQPQHF. Written as DNA, the CDR3 is TGTGCCAGCAGCGTCCATGGACAGAGCAATCAGCCCCAGCATTTT.

The CDR3, as DNA: TGCGCCAGCAGCCAAGAAAGCGGGGGGATCACAGATACGCAGTATTTT. As protein: CASSQESGGITDTQYF. V usage is TRBV4-3 and J usage is TRBJ2-3; 9 nucleotides align to TRBD2. Unmatched junction bases numbered 3, after V lost 0 bases and J lost 2 bases. Germline loops: CDR1 LGHNA, CDR2 YSLEER. This CDR3 contains 16 residues.

The chain carries TRBV7-9 and TRBJ2-5; TRBD1 aligns across 8 bases. V was pared by 5 bases and J by 0 bases, with 14 bases of the junction left unmatched. The CDR3 is 18 residues long. Germline V gene lookup returns CDR1 SEHNR and CDR2 FQNEAQ (reference sequence). CDR3 sequence: CASSAQSRDRLYQETQYF. The CDR3 DNA follows: TGTGCCAGCAGCGCGCAGAGCCGGGACAGGTTGTACCAAGAGACCCAGTACTTC. The entire variable domain, with the rest obtained from reference TRBV7-9 and TRBJ2-5, is as follows: DTGVSQNPRHKITKRGQNVTFRCDPISEHNRLYWYRQTLGQGPEFLTYFQNEAQLEKSRLLSDRFSAERPKGSFSTLEIQRTEQGDSAMYLCASSAQSRDRLYQETQYFGPGTRLLVL.

CDR3 region: CATSSRVVTSGFYEQYF. In nucleotides, the CDR3 is TGTGCCACCAGCAGCCGAGTAGTAACGAGCGGATTTTACGAGCAGTACTTC. The rearrangement links TRBV15 to TRBJ2-7, with a tentative D call TRBD2 (5 bases). The ends were cut back, 3 bases at V and 4 bases at J, with 22 bases in the middle. CDR3 size: 17 residues. Germline V CDR1 and CDR2: LNHNV, YYDKDF (reference sequence). The variable domain in full, completed from reference TRBV15 and TRBJ2-7, reads DAMVIQNPRYQVTQFGKPVTLSCSQTLNHNVMYWYQQKSSQAPKLLFHYYDKDFNNEADTPDNFQSRRPNTSFCFLDIRSPGLGDTAMYLCATSSRVVTSGFYEQYFGPGTRLTVT.

This chain links TRBV18 with TRBJ2-6, with 7 bases matching TRBD2. The CDR3 is 20 amino acids. Germline CDR1 and CDR2: KGHSH and LQKENI. Trimming cost V 3 bases and J 0 bases; bases outside gene matches: 14. This chain's CDR3 is CASSPLRGDGKISGANVLTF. CDR3 DNA sequence: TGTGCCAGCTCACCGCTCCGGGGGGACGGCAAGATCTCTGGGGCCAACGTCCTGACTTTC.

The count of this clone is one. The chain couples TRBV5-1 to TRBJ2-7; maybe TRBD1 (5 bases). The V end lost 5 bases, the J end lost 2 bases, and 5 bases lay between the germline ends. The CDR3 runs 11 residues. Germline CDR1 reads SGHRS; CDR2 reads YFSETQ. The chain's CDR3 is CASRQAYEQYF. CDR3 DNA sequence: TGCGCCAGCAGACAGGCCTACGAGCAGTACTTC.

The CDR3 spells CASSPDTPGYGYTF. The CDR3 nucleotides are TGTGCCAGCAGTCCGGACACCCCTGGCTATGGCTACACCTTC. The gene calls are TRBV28 and TRBJ1-2, with D perhaps TRBD1 (5 bases). V lost 5 bases and J lost 4, with 14 bases in between. Germline V gene lookup returns CDR1 MDHEN and CDR2 SYDVKM. The length of the CDR3 is 14 residues.

The chain has TRBV10-2 and TRBJ2-3; 12 bases line up with TRBD2. Germline V lookup: CDR1 WSHSY, CDR2 SAAADI. This CDR3 has 18 residues. The J segment lost 1 base and the V segment lost 7 bases, leaving 12 bases of the junction unmatched. The CDR3 spells CASNRRLAGGPRTDTQYF. DNA of the CDR3: TGCGCCAGCAACAGGCGTCTAGCGGGGGGGCCCCGCACAGATACGCAGTATTTT.

This clone showed up just once. The rearrangement uses TRBV6-6 and TRBJ1-4, with a tentative D call TRBD1 (5 bases). The CDR3 has 15 residues. The germline gives CDR1 MNHNY, CDR2 SVGAGI (reference sequence). V was pared by 1 base and J by 4 bases, with 10 bases between. CDR3 residues: CASSYFGGFNEKLFF. The CDR3 DNA sequence: TGTGCCAGCAGTTACTTCGGGGGTTTTAATGAAAAACTGTTTTTT.

The rearrangement links TRBV7-9 to TRBJ2-1; tentatively, D is TRBD2 (6 bases). The CDR3 has 17 amino acids. Germline CDR1 reads SEHNR; CDR2 reads FQNEAQ (reference sequence). V gave up 1 base and J gave up 5 bases, with 18 bases separating them. The CDR3 spells CASSLGGWGESDNEQFF. The DNA for the CDR3 is TGTGCCAGCAGCTTAGGGGGCTGGGGGGAGTCGGACAATGAGCAGTTCTTC.

The chain employs TRBV4-1 and TRBJ2-1, with 8 nucleotides matching TRBD2. Germline CDR1 MGHRA, CDR2 YSYEKL. This CDR3 contains 16 residues. V lost 0 bases to trimming and J lost 8 bases; unmatched junction nucleotides: 9. CDR3 coding DNA: TGCGCCAGCAGCCAAGAGTCGGGCGGGAGGTGGGATGAGCAGTTCTTC. This sequence encodes CASSQESGGRWDEQFF.

The rearrangement uses TRBV9 and TRBJ1-1, with D unclear. The V gene lost 0 bases and the J gene lost 0 bases, with 9 bases spanning the gap. The CDR3 covers 15 residues. CDR1 and CDR2 (germline): SGDLS, YYNGEE. CDR3 in amino acids: CASSVDGYVNTEAFF. The DNA of the CDR3 is TGTGCCAGCAGCGTAGACGGGTATGTGAACACTGAAGCTTTCTTT.

This clone was detected once. The chain couples TRBV27 to TRBJ2-2, with D uncertain. V dropped 0 bases and J dropped 6 bases, with 2 bases sitting between them. Germline CDR1 MNHEY, CDR2 SMNVEV (reference sequence). This CDR3 comprises 12 residues. CDR3 protein: CASSLSSGELFF. In DNA form, the CDR3 reads TGTGCCAGCAGTTTATCCTCCGGGGAGCTGTTTTTT.

The J gene is TRBJ1-5, the V gene TRBV27; 11 nucleotides line up with TRBD1. Germline CDR1 reads MNHEY; CDR2 reads SMNVEV (reference sequence). The J segment lost 6 bases and the V segment lost 5 bases, leaving 3 bases of the junction unmatched. The CDR3 covers 14 residues. The CDR3 spells CASSPGQGVQPQHF. Here the CDR3 DNA reads TGTGCCAGCAGTCCGGGACAGGGGGTTCAGCCCCAGCATTTT.

The chain joins TRBV5-6 to TRBJ2-7; D possibly corresponds to TRBD2 (5 bases). The CDR3 contains 13 residues. The germline gives CDR1 SGHDT, CDR2 YYEEEE. The V end was cut by 4 bases, the J end by 2 bases, with 10 bases between. The DNA of the CDR3 is TGTGCCAGCAGCAAACTAGAGACCTACGAGCAGTACTTC. Translated: CASSKLETYEQYF.

This clone was detected once. The chain uses TRBV6-1 and TRBJ1-1, with 8 bases that match TRBD1. Germline values: CDR1 MNHNS, CDR2 SASEGT. V was clipped by 3 bases and J by 4 bases; unmatched bases: 4. The CDR3 contains 14 residues. CDR3 loop: CASSDRGLSTEAFF. CDR3 sequence (DNA): TGTGCCAGCAGTGACAGGGGGCTGAGCACTGAAGCTTTCTTT.

The chain recombines TRBV10-3 with TRBJ1-1, with D possibly being TRBD1 (5 bases). With 6 bases removed from V and 6 bases from J, the gap between germline ends came to 14 bases. CDR3 length: 13 residues. CDR1 and CDR2 (germline): ENHRY, SYGVKD. CDR3 residues: CAISPWGGAEAFF. The CDR3 coding sequence is TGTGCCATCAGCCCGTGGGGGGGGGCTGAAGCTTTCTTT.

This clone was seen a few times. The chain links TRBV5-1 to TRBJ2-5; D perhaps matches TRBD2 (5 bases). Trimming stripped 1 base from V and 0 bases from J, with 13 bases between. CDR1 and CDR2 (germline): SGHRS, YFSETQ. This CDR3 is built from 16 residues. The DNA of the CDR3 is TGCGCCAGCAGCTTGAGTAGCGACCAAAACCAAGAGACCCAGTACTTC. It encodes CASSLSSDQNQETQYF.

The chain uses TRBV28 and TRBJ1-1; 7 nucleotides line up with TRBD1. The germline V gene has CDR1 MDHEN and CDR2 SYDVKM. J lost 0 bases, V lost 8 bases, and 9 bases had no gene match. This CDR3 region has 15 residues. CDR3 bases: TGTGCCAGCGGAAGACCCGGGACAGTGAACACTGAAGCTTTCTTT. It is translated as CASGRPGTVNTEAFF. The whole variable domain, filled in from reference TRBV28 and TRBJ1-1, reads DVKVTQSSRYLVKRTGEKVFLECVQDMDHENMFWYRQDPGLGLRLIYFSYDVKMKEKGDIPEGYSVSREKKERFSLILESASTNQTSMYLCASGRPGTVNTEAFFGQGTRLTVV.